This T cell receptor beta chain was identified during a study of CD8+ T cells in alopecia areata. General study points: Many expanded lesional clones stayed in scalp and blood while on tofacitinib. Among the 100 top clones, expanded CD8+ clones, like scalp clonality, were significantly decreased by tofacitinib.

Treatment in this sample: oral pan-JAK inhibitor, 5-10 mg twice daily. Comments on this clone: Its specificity is unknown.

After isolation, RNA underwent reverse transcription to generate cDNA as the sequencing template. Assay: immunoSEQ multiplex PCR; the TCRdb copy retains only in-frame clones and omits some. The sample has approximately 100,000 clones, about nine tenths seen once. In germline, CDR1 is SGHRS, CDR2 YFSETQ. The CDR3 covers 18 residues. Trimming shortened V by 0 bases and J by 0 bases, and 13 bases separated the two germline ends. The sample here was CD8+ T cells sorted from blood, taken between weeks 30 and 35, from a patient treated with tofacitinib. The receptor was derived from a human donor with alopecia areata. V usage is TRBV5-1 and J usage is TRBJ2-6, with D possibly TRBD1 on 7 matching bases. CDR3 sequence reads: CASSLEPGGLSGANVLTF. The CDR3 DNA reads TGCGCCAGCAGCTTGGAGCCAGGGGGACTCTCTGGGGCCAACGTCCTGACTTTC.